Shown below are 7 T cell receptor beta chains from a single sample sequenced in a study of blood T cell repertoires in COVID-19 (dated by TCRdb to the early 2020s). Library construction relied on the immunoSEQ multiplex PCR assay. What TCRdb holds here is the immuneACCESS table cut down to in-frame rearrangements. Part of the clones is not present; checked against another copy, under half of the missing clones reflect an unresolved V gene, and the others are unexplained. This sample has fewer than 350,000 clones in its table, and roughly 87% of those were observed once. The ten largest clones represent just under 4% of the sample. Source material: peripheral blood. These receptors were collected from a woman aged 55-75 years with COVID-19, enrolled during active disease.

The V and J genes are TRBV12-1 and TRBJ1-5; the table names TRBD1, a call not compared with the DNA. TRBV12-1 is annotated as a pseudogene. The CDR3 covers 19 residues. In DNA form, the CDR3 reads TGTGCCAGCAGCTTTTGGACAGGGGGCGGTCTACCCTCCTATCAGCCCCAGCATTTT. It translates to CASSFWTGGGLPSYQPQHF.

CDR3 nucleotide sequence: TGTGCCATCAGTGCCCTCGGGACAGACTATGGCTACACCTTC. Residues: CAISALGTDYGYTF. V is TRBV10-3 and J is TRBJ1-2; 7 bases are a match to TRBD1. The length of the CDR3 is 14 residues. V trimming: 4 bases; J trimming: 3 bases; junction bases outside the gene matches: 5. Germline V lookup: CDR1 ENHRY, CDR2 SYGVKD.

The chain is built from TRBV18 and TRBJ2-1, with TRBD2 matching over 7 bases. Unmatched junction bases numbered 7, after V lost 4 bases and J lost 1 base. The CDR3 is 16 residues long. Germline V gives CDR1 KGHSH, CDR2 LQKENI. The CDR3 is CASSLLVGGSYNEQFF. In nucleotides, the CDR3 is TGTGCCAGCTCACTATTGGTGGGGGGGTCCTACAATGAGCAGTTCTTC. Variable domain in full (rest from reference TRBV18 and TRBJ2-1): NAGVMQNPRHLVRRRGQEARLRCSPMKGHSHVYWYRQLPEEGLKFMVYLQKENIIDESGMPKERFSAEFPKEGPSILRIQQVVRGDSAAYFCASSLLVGGSYNEQFFGPGTRLTVL.

The J gene is TRBJ1-1, the V gene TRBV27; the D is unclear. Per the germline V gene, CDR1 is MNHEY and CDR2 is SMNVEV (reference sequence). The CDR3 contains 14 residues. V lost 2 bases to trimming and J lost 6 bases, with 13 bases between them. The CDR3 DNA sequence: TGTGCCAGCAGTTTAGCCGGAGGGTACCCTGAAGCTTTCTTT. This codes for CASSLAGGYPEAFF.

The chain joins TRBV18 to TRBJ1-1; 8 nucleotides agree with TRBD1. The germline V gene has CDR1 KGHSH and CDR2 LQKENI. V was clipped by 6 bases and J by 2 bases; unmatched bases: 2. The CDR3 has 13 residues. The CDR3 nucleotides are TGTGCCAGCTCCGACAGGGGCAACACTGAAGCTTTCTTT. Protein: CASSDRGNTEAFF.

The chain recombines TRBV7-9 with TRBJ2-1, with D possibly TRBD1 on 6 matching bases. The CDR3 is made up of 15 amino acids. Germline loops: CDR1 SEHNR, CDR2 FQNEAQ (reference sequence). Trimming pared 1 base from V and 1 base from J, leaving 8 bases between. The CDR3 region has the DNA TGTGCCAGCAGCTTAGTTCAGGGGTCCTACAATGAGCAGTTCTTC. It yields the protein CASSLVQGSYNEQFF.

V gene TRBV10-3 combines with J gene TRBJ1-1; weak D call: TRBD1 (6 bases). The CDR3 has 15 residues. Trimming took 5 bases from V and 3 from J, leaving 16 bases between them. Germline CDR1 is ENHRY and CDR2 is SYGVKD. CDR3 nucleotide sequence: TGTGCCATCAGTTACCCGGGAGGGGGAGACACTGAAGCTTTCTTT. Protein product: CAISYPGGGDTEAFF.